This T cell receptor (beta chain) came from a study of esophageal squamous cell carcinoma under preoperative chemotherapy. For the study at large: Samples included peripheral blood T cells as well as tumor-infiltrating lymphocytes.

Time point noted: after preoperative PTX-NDP chemotherapy. With respect to this clonotype: Its matching antigen is unknown.

CDR3 length equals 15 residues. From germline, CDR1 is DFQATT and CDR2 SNEGSKA (reference sequence). J gave up 4 bases and V 4 bases, and 5 bases lay outside the gene matches. From the PCR reads, TCRdb called clonotypes with MiXCR, one entry per CDR3 protein. Here the sample spans around 34,000 distinct CDR3 sequences, around half being singletons. Overall study results and limits: Clonal contraction, more than amplification, hit abundant clones after paclitaxel-nedaplatin. Post-treatment tumor-infiltrating lymphocytes appeared partly derived from peripheral T cells migrating into the tumor.

The J gene is TRBJ2-2, the V gene TRBV20-1; TRBD2 aligns across 11 bases. Specimen collection occurred from a patient given preoperative chemotherapy. The receptor was derived from a human donor with esophageal squamous cell carcinoma. The donor label of this sample is uncertain. In DNA, the CDR3 is TGCAGTGCTACCTTTACTAGCGGGGGCACCGGGGAGCTGTTTTTT. It specifies CSATFTSGGTGELFF.